These 15 T cell receptor beta chains share one sample of origin, sequenced in a study of cytomegalovirus exposure and HLA in healthy donors. Primers for the PCR totalled 60 Vbeta and 13 Jbeta. Libraries were prepared by immunoSEQ multiplex PCR; TCRdb keeps only in-frame clonotypes and omits some of them. The data contain 140,000 to 150,000 clones, about 79% of them singletons. Sequencing was performed on PBMCs. Source of these receptors: a woman between 25 and 40 years old in good health and CMV-seronegative.

This chain joins TRBV18 and TRBJ1-4; 8 bases fit TRBD1. This CDR3 region has 13 residues. Germline V gene sequence: CDR1 KGHSH, CDR2 LQKENI. V lost 4 bases, J lost 6 bases, and 1 base stayed unmatched. The DNA of the CDR3 is TGTGCCAGCTCACAGGACAGGGATGAAAAACTGTTTTTT. Residues: CASSQDRDEKLFF. Full variable domain (remainder filled in from reference TRBV18 and TRBJ1-4): NAGVMQNPRHLVRRRGQEARLRCSPMKGHSHVYWYRQLPEEGLKFMVYLQKENIIDESGMPKERFSAEFPKEGPSILRIQQVVRGDSAAYFCASSQDRDEKLFFGSGTQLSVL.

CDR3 sequence: CASSQGQGATYEQYF. CDR3 bases: TGTGCCAGCTCACAAGGACAGGGCGCTACCTACGAGCAGTACTTC. This chain uses TRBV18 with TRBJ2-7; 8 bases match TRBD1. This CDR3 has 15 amino acids. The germline V gene has CDR1 KGHSH and CDR2 LQKENI. J lost 2 bases, V lost 4 bases, and 7 bases had no gene match.

The chain is built from TRBV18 and TRBJ1-5; D might be TRBD1 (6 bases). Trimming left V 2 bases short and J 5 bases short, with 13 bases between. The V gene's germline CDR1 is KGHSH and CDR2 LQKENI. The CDR3 length is 15 residues. The CDR3 DNA sequence: TGTGCCAGCTCACCATCTCAACAGGGCCATCAGCCCCAGCATTTT. It specifies CASSPSQQGHQPQHF.

V usage is TRBV4-1 and J usage is TRBJ1-1; 7 positions match TRBD1. Germline values: CDR1 MGHRA, CDR2 YSYEKL. The V segment lost 2 bases and the J segment 0 bases; nucleotides outside the gene matches: 6. This CDR3 spans 16 amino acids. The DNA for the CDR3 is TGCGCCAGCAGCCAACTGCCGACAGGGCTGAACACTGAAGCTTTCTTT. It translates to CASSQLPTGLNTEAFF.

The chain joins TRBV27 to TRBJ2-3; TRBD2 matches 8 bases. CDR3 length: 15 amino acids. The germline gives CDR1 MNHEY, CDR2 SMNVEV (reference sequence). After removal of 7 bases from V and 2 bases from J, the junction contained 8 bases not matched to a gene. The CDR3 nucleotides are TGTGCCAGCACCGCGGGGGGCGTTGACACAGATACGCAGTATTTT. Encoded protein: CASTAGGVDTDTQYF.

The chain uses TRBV10-3 and TRBJ1-1; no firm D call. The V gene lost 10 bases and the J gene lost 5 bases, with 20 bases spanning the gap. In germline, CDR1 is ENHRY, CDR2 SYGVKD. This CDR3 comprises 14 residues. CDR3 sequence (DNA): TGTGCCACTACCTTGGGTGGGAGGTGGACTGAAGCTTTCTTT. Residues: CATTLGGRWTEAFF.

The chain is built from TRBV9 and TRBJ1-3, with unresolved D. CDR1 SGDLS and CDR2 YYNGEE come from the germline V gene. The CDR3 consists of 14 residues. The V end lost 0 bases, the J end lost 2 bases, and 6 bases lay between the germline ends. The CDR3 is CASSVDIPGNTIYF. CDR3 nucleotide sequence: TGTGCCAGCAGCGTAGACATCCCTGGAAACACCATATATTTT. Based on the CDR3 plus reference TRBV9 and TRBJ1-3, the full variable domain is DSGVTQTPKHLITATGQRVTLRCSPRSGDLSVYWYQQSLDQGLQFLIQYYNGEERAKGNILERFSAQQFPDLHSELNLSSLELGDSALYFCASSVDIPGNTIYFGEGSWLTVV.

J is TRBJ1-1 and V is TRBV5-1, with D perhaps matching TRBD1 (5 bases). The CDR3 contains 14 residues. Germline CDR1 is SGHRS and CDR2 is YFSETQ. With 4 bases removed from V and 1 base from J, the gap between germline ends came to 11 bases. Here the CDR3 reads CASSVNGGNTEAFF. The DNA of the CDR3 is TGCGCCAGCAGCGTGAACGGGGGGAACACTGAAGCTTTCTTT.

The genes are TRBV27 and TRBJ2-7; unclear D gene. The CDR3 runs 13 residues. V was clipped by 1 base and J by 0 bases, with 4 bases between them. Germline CDR1 is MNHEY and CDR2 is SMNVEV (reference sequence). Here the CDR3 reads CASSLYSSYEQYF. CDR3 nucleotide sequence: TGTGCCAGCAGTTTATATAGCTCCTACGAGCAGTACTTC.

The chain uses TRBV6-1 and TRBJ1-5; no firm D call. Germline loops: CDR1 MNHNS, CDR2 SASEGT. The CDR3 runs 16 residues. V was trimmed by 0 bases and J by 3 bases, leaving 12 bases between them. DNA for the CDR3: TGTGCCAGCAGTGAAGCCATCGGCGGATCCAATCAGCCCCAGCATTTT. This sequence encodes CASSEAIGGSNQPQHF.

The chain has TRBV5-4 and TRBJ2-2, with TRBD1 matching 10 bases. With 4 bases clipped from V and 6 bases from J, the junction kept 6 bases outside the gene matches. Germline-derived CDR1 and CDR2 are SGHNT and YYREEE (reference sequence). The CDR3 covers 15 residues. The CDR3, as DNA: TGTGCCAGCAGCGGCCGGGACAGGGGCCCCGGGGAGCTGTTTTTT. It is translated as CASSGRDRGPGELFF.

This clone was counted a few times. This chain joins TRBV10-2 and TRBJ1-1, with a possible D match to TRBD1 (6 bases). Germline V gene data show CDR1 as WSHSY and CDR2 as SAAADI. The CDR3 has 14 residues. V lost 6 bases, J lost 7 bases, and 18 bases lay in between. The CDR3, as DNA: TGCGCCAGCAGGCTGTTACAGGGTCGTAGTGAAGCTTTCTTT. This encodes CASRLLQGRSEAFF.

This clone was counted a few times. In DNA, the CDR3 is TGCAGCGTGGGGACAGGAGCCACCTACACCTTC. Amino acids: CSVGTGATYTF. J is TRBJ1-2 and V is TRBV29-1, with TRBD1 matching over 8 bases. The CDR3 runs to 11 residues. Looked up from germline, CDR1 is SQVTM and CDR2 is ANQGSEA. With V trimmed by 6 bases and J by 10 bases, 7 bases remained unmatched.

This clone has a handful of counts. The chain combines TRBV6-6 with TRBJ2-2; D not certain. In germline, CDR1 is MNHNY, CDR2 SVGAGI (reference sequence). With 6 bases removed from V and 4 bases from J, the gap between germline ends came to 9 bases. The CDR3 totals 13 residues. Written as DNA, the CDR3 is TGTGCCAGCAGCCCAACAGTCACCGGGGAGCTGTTTTTT. Its translation: CASSPTVTGELFF.

The chain carries TRBV6-6 and TRBJ1-2; 7 positions match TRBD1. Trimming cost V 5 bases and J 3 bases; bases outside gene matches: 9. The CDR3 consists of 15 residues. The V gene's germline CDR1 is MNHNY and CDR2 SVGAGI (reference sequence). This CDR3 is CASSVRDSLHYGYTF. In DNA form, the CDR3 reads TGTGCCAGCAGTGTCCGGGACAGTCTTCACTATGGCTACACCTTC.